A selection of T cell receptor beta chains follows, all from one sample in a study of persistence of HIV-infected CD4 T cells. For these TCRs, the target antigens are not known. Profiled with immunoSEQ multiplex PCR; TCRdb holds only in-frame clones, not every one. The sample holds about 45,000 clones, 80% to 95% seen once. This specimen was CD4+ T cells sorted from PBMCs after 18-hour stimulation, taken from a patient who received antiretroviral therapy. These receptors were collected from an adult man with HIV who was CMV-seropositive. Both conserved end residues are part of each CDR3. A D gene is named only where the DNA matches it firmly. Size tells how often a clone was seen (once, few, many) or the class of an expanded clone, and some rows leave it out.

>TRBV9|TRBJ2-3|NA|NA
TGTGCCAGCAGCGTAGGGACTGTTTTAGATACGCAGTATTTT
CASSVGTVLDTQYF
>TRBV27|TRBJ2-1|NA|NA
TGTGCCAGCAGTTCAACTCCTCCCGGGACTTTAAACGGCAATGAGCAGTTCTTC
CASSSTPPGTLNGNEQFF
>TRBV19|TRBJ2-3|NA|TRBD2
TGTGCCAGCGGGACTAGAAGCACAGATACGCAGTATTTT
CASGTRSTDTQYF
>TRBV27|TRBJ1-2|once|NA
TGTGCCAGCAGTTTCCAGAGGCGGGCCGAATACTATGGCTACACCTTC
CASSFQRRAEYYGYTF
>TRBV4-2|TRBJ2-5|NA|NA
TGTGCCAGCAGCCAAGCAGGCAGGAGAGAGGTAGAGACCCAGTACTTC
CASSQAGRREVETQYF
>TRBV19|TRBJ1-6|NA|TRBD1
TGTGCCAGTAGTAAGGGGACAGGAACTCCTATAGATTCACCCCTCCACTTT
CASSKGTGTPIDSPLHF
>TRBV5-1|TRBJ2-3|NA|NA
TGCGCCAGCAGCTTGGCAGACGCTAGCACAGATACGCAGTATTTT
CASSLADASTDTQYF
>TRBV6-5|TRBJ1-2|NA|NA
TGTGCCAGCAGTCGGAATGGCTACACCTTC
CASSRNGYTF
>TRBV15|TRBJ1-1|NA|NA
TGTGCCACCAGCAGAGATCTGGGACAGAACACTGAAGCTTTCTTT
CATSRDLGQNTEAFF
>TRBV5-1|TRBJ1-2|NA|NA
TGCGCCAGCAGTTCTGACAGGACTAACTATGGCTACACCTTC
CASSSDRTNYGYTF
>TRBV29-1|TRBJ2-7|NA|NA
TGCAGCGTTGAGGAGAGCTACGAGCAGTACTTC
CSVEESYEQYF
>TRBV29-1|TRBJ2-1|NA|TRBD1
TGCAGCGCAAATTTCGGGGACAGGGGGTTAGGTGAGCAGTTCTTC
CSANFGDRGLGEQFF
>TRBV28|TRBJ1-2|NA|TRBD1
TGTGCCAGCAGTTCCGCCCAGTGGACAGGGGAGGCAGGAGGCTACACCTTC
CASSSAQWTGEAGGYTF
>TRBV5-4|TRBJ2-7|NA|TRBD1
TGTGCCAGCAGCTCCTCCGGGACAGGTTCCCTGAAGCAGTACTTC
CASSSSGTGSLKQYF
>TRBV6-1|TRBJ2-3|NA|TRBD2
TGTGCCAGCAGTGCCAAAATGAGCGGGGGGGGCACAGATACGCAGTATTTT
CASSAKMSGGGTDTQYF
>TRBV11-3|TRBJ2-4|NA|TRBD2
TGTGCCAGCAGCCGTGCCCCTCCCCGGGGGGGGGAAAACATTCAGTACTTC
CASSRAPPRGGENIQYF
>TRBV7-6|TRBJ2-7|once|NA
TGTGCCAGCAGCGGGCGGAGCTACGAGCAGTACTTC
CASSGRSYEQYF
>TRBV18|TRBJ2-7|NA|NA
TGTGCCAGCTCACCTCGATTCCGTACCTACGAGCAGTACTTC
CASSPRFRTYEQYF
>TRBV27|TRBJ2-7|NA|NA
TGTGCCAGCAGTTCGGGCAGGTTATACACCCCCGACGAGCAGTACTTC
CASSSGRLYTPDEQYF
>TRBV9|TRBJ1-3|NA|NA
TGTGCCAGCAGCCACGGGGGGGTATTGGACACCATATATTTT
CASSHGGVLDTIYF
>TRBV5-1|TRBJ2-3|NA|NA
TGCGCCAGCAGCTCAGGGAATTCAGATACGCAGTATTTT
CASSSGNSDTQYF
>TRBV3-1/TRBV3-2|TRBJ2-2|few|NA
TGTGCCAGCAGGACAGGGACTACCGGGGAGCTGTTTTTT
CASRTGTTGELFF
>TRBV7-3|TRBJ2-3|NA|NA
TGTGCCAGCAGCTTAGGCGATGTGAGCACAGATACGCAGTATTTT
CASSLGDVSTDTQYF
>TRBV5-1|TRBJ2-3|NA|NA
TGCGCCAGCAGCTTGTCCACACTCATCACAGATACGCAGTATTTT
CASSLSTLITDTQYF
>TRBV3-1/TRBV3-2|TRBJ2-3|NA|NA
TGTGCCAGCAGCTACAGGGTCCCTCTGGGCACAGATACGCAGTATTTT
CASSYRVPLGTDTQYF
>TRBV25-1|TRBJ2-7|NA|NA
TGTGCCAGCAGTGACAGGGAGTACGAGCAGTACTTC
CASSDREYEQYF
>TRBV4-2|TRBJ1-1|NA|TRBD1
TGTGCCAGCAGCCAAGCCCAAGCAGGGGGGAACACTGAAGCTTTCTTT
CASSQAQAGGNTEAFF
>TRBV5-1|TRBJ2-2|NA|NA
TGCGCCAGCAGCTTGGAAGGAGCTCGGGAGCTGTTTTTT
CASSLEGARELFF
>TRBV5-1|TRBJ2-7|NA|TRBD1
TGCGCCAGCAGCTGGCGGGACAGGTATTCCGAGCAGTACTTC
CASSWRDRYSEQYF
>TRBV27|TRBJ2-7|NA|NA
TGTGCCAGCAGTTTAGTGGGGAGCTACGAGCAGTACTTC
CASSLVGSYEQYF
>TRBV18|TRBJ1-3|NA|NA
TGTGCCAGCTCACATGGGTCCGGAAACACCATATATTTT
CASSHGSGNTIYF
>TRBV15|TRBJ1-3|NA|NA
TGTGCCACCCGTTCGGGGAGGAGCTCTGGAAACACCATATATTTT
CATRSGRSSGNTIYF
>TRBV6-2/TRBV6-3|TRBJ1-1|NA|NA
TGTGCCAGCAGTTACTCCGCGGGGGGCACTGAAGCTTTCTTT
CASSYSAGGTEAFF
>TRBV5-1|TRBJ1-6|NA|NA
TGCGCCAGCAGCTTGGCCGACACGATATATAATTCACCCCTCCACTTT
CASSLADTIYNSPLHF
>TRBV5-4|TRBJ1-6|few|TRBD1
TGTGCCAGCAGCTTGGGGACAGGGGTTGGCTCACCCCTCCACTTT
CASSLGTGVGSPLHF
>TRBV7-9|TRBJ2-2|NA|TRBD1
TGTGCCAGCAGCTTACGTTACGGGACAGGGAACACCGGGGAGCTGTTTTTT
CASSLRYGTGNTGELFF